The present T cell receptor beta chain was sequenced within a study of T cells generated in artificial thymic organoids. Background on the study: FACS removed CD4 immature single positive or double positive precursors in some experiments.

Study-wide results and limits: Thymic and blood naive CD8 cells had diversity comparable to organoid-derived ones.

TCRalpha and TCRbeta libraries were amplified separately by semi-nested PCR with TRAC or TRBC reverse primers. MiXCR, applied by TCRdb to the 5' RACE reads, yields one record per CDR3 protein. The repertoire holds some 8,000 distinct CDR3 sequences, around 17% seen once, with approximately 1.5% in the top ten. This clonotype was observed a single time. Its antigen is not known. A clone one base away is much larger, so this may be a read error. CDR3 length equals 15 residues. The V segment lost 6 bases and the J segment 1 base; nucleotides outside the gene matches: 5. The germline V gene has CDR1 PRHDT and CDR2 FYEKMQ (reference sequence). Sorted CD3+TCRalphabeta+CD8 single positive cells from organoids and thymus were used for RNA.

The chain links TRBV13 to TRBJ1-3, with 8 bases matching TRBD1. Source material: naive CD8+ T cells from the thymus. Subset specified: CD3+TCRalphabeta+CD8SP T cells; for blood, CD45RO-CCR7+ naive CD8+ T cells. The sequence derives from a human donor who gave cord blood stem cells for thymic organoid culture, a cardiac surgery patient who gave postnatal thymus, or a blood donor (not recorded which). CDR3 DNA: TGTGCCAGCAGTATACAGGGGGTTTCTGGAAACACCATATATTTT. Translated, it gives CASSIQGVSGNTIYF.